This is a list of T cell receptor beta chains from one sample in a study of CD8+ T cells in alopecia areata. TCRdb's copy holds only in-frame clones and misses some; the assay was immunoSEQ multiplex PCR. The table includes around 140,000 clones, nearly 55% detected once. Source: CD8+ T cells sorted from blood, taken at week 4, from a patient treated with tofacitinib. The origin of the receptors is a human donor with alopecia areata. Both conserved end residues are part of each CDR3. D genes are given only for firm matches. The size of a clone is reported for some rows only, either as once, few or many, or as a class for expanded clones.

j_call d_call clone_size v_call cdr3_aa cdr3_nt
TRBJ1-4 - - TRBV30 CAWSVPPEVATNEKLFF TGTGCCTGGAGTGTACCCCCAGAGGTGGCAACTAATGAAAAACTGTTTTTT
TRBJ2-7 TRBD1 - TRBV29-1 CSVESDRGRTYEQYF TGCAGCGTTGAAAGCGACAGGGGGAGAACCTACGAGCAGTACTTC
TRBJ2-6 - few TRBV14 CASSGGVSGANVLTF TGTGCCAGCAGCGGAGGGGTCTCTGGGGCCAACGTCCTGACTTTC
TRBJ2-5 - - TRBV4-2 CASSQDGEETQYF TGTGCCAGCAGCCAAGACGGGGAAGAGACCCAGTACTTC
TRBJ1-2 - - TRBV27 CASSPSGFNYGYTF TGTGCCAGCAGTCCATCGGGCTTCAACTATGGCTACACCTTC
TRBJ1-6 - - TRBV30 CAWSVKGESYNSPLHF TGTGCCTGGAGTGTCAAGGGGGAGAGCTATAATTCACCCCTCCACTTT
TRBJ1-1 - - TRBV5-6 CASSLRAEGTEAFF TGTGCCAGCAGCTTGAGAGCCGAGGGGACTGAAGCTTTCTTT
TRBJ2-7 - few TRBV2 CASKEQADAYEQYF TGTGCCAGCAAAGAGCAGGCTGATGCCTACGAGCAGTACTTC
TRBJ1-1 TRBD1 few TRBV7-9 CASSSYWDSSAGITEAFF TGTGCCAGCAGCTCATATTGGGACAGTAGCGCCGGGATCACTGAAGCTTTCTTT
TRBJ1-4 TRBD1 - TRBV27 CASSLTGPYEKLFF TGTGCCAGCAGTTTGACAGGGCCTTATGAAAAACTGTTTTTT
TRBJ2-1 TRBD2 - TRBV15 CATSSNSGDYNEQFF TGTGCCACCAGCAGCAATAGCGGGGATTACAATGAGCAGTTCTTC
TRBJ1-2 TRBD1 - TRBV27 CASSLGTGVGYTF TGTGCCAGCAGTCTCGGGACAGGGGTTGGCTACACCTTC
TRBJ1-1 - - TRBV5-6 CASSRTDMFLAEAFF TGTGCCAGCAGCCGGACCGACATGTTTTTGGCTGAAGCTTTCTTT
TRBJ1-1 - - TRBV5-1 CASSLVLGAGLLNTEAFF TGCGCCAGCAGCTTGGTACTCGGGGCAGGGCTCTTGAACACTGAAGCTTTCTTT
TRBJ2-3 - - TRBV7-2 CASSPPTGTATDTQYF TGTGCCAGCAGCCCCCCGACCGGGACCGCAACAGATACGCAGTATTTT
TRBJ2-1 - - TRBV9 CASSAGGSLEQFF TGTGCCAGCAGCGCCGGGGGTTCGTTGGAGCAGTTCTTC
TRBJ2-3 - few TRBV14 CASSHRSSRTDTQYF TGTGCCAGCAGCCACCGGAGTTCCAGGACAGATACGCAGTATTTT
TRBJ1-2 - - TRBV5-4 CASSHPESGYTF TGTGCCAGCAGCCACCCGGAATCTGGCTACACCTTC
TRBJ2-5 - few TRBV5-1 CASSPERQTQYF TGCGCCAGCAGCCCTGAACGACAGACCCAGTACTTC
TRBJ2-1 - - TRBV7-2 CASSLGAGFGFF TGTGCCAGCAGCTTAGGGGCGGGGTTCGGGTTCTTC